A single sample is the source of the 9 T cell receptor beta chains below, sequenced in a study of blood T cell repertoires in COVID-19. The method was immunoSEQ multiplex PCR; TCRdb's version includes in-frame clones alone and lacks a portion of them. The sample lists about 300,000 clones, over 85% seen once, with less than 2% in the top ten. The sample consisted of peripheral blood. Receptor source: a woman in her twenties or thirties with COVID-19, enrolled during active disease.

This chain joins TRBV20-1 and TRBJ2-3; weak D call: TRBD2 (5 bases). In germline, CDR1 is DFQATT, CDR2 SNEGSKA (reference sequence). Trimming shortened V by 5 bases and J by 8 bases, and 11 bases separated the two germline ends. This CDR3 spans 11 amino acids. In DNA, the CDR3 is TGCAGTGCTTCGGACTTAGGTACGCAGTATTTT. Its translation: CSASDLGTQYF.

This chain joins TRBV5-6 and TRBJ1-2; 8 bases are shared with TRBD1. Germline loops: CDR1 SGHDT, CDR2 YYEEEE. This CDR3 has 14 amino acids. J was trimmed by 6 bases and V by 0 bases; bases with no gene match: 4. The CDR3 sequence: CASSLVSGGDGYTF. Here the CDR3 DNA reads TGTGCCAGCAGCTTGGTTTCAGGGGGCGATGGCTACACCTTC.

This rearrangement joins TRBV11-3 to TRBJ1-5, with D perhaps TRBD1 (5 bases). This CDR3 contains 17 residues. V shed 8 bases and J shed 2 bases, with 22 bases lying between them. CDR1 SGHNT and CDR2 YENEEA come from the germline V gene. The CDR3 spells CASPPAGPARGNQPQHF. The CDR3 DNA sequence: TGTGCCAGCCCCCCAGCAGGGCCTGCTAGAGGCAATCAGCCCCAGCATTTT.

V gene TRBV6-1 combines with J gene TRBJ1-1, with 10 bases matching TRBD1. In germline, CDR1 is MNHNS, CDR2 SASEGT. The length of the CDR3 is 16 residues. Unmatched junction bases numbered 6, after V lost 4 bases and J lost 1 base. CDR3 bases: TGTGCCAGCAGTGGAGACAGGGGGCGAAAGAACACTGAAGCTTTCTTT. Amino acid sequence: CASSGDRGRKNTEAFF.

The J gene is TRBJ1-2, the V gene TRBV28; weak D call: TRBD1 (5 bases). The CDR3 extends over 15 amino acids. Trimming took 2 bases from V and 6 from J, leaving 16 bases between them. Germline assignment: CDR1 MDHEN and CDR2 SYDVKM. The CDR3 region has the DNA TGTGCCAGCAGTTTAATTCAGAGCAGGGTTCATGGCTACACCTTC. Translation: CASSLIQSRVHGYTF.

The chain couples TRBV28 to TRBJ1-3, with D perhaps TRBD1 (5 bases). V was pared by 6 bases and J by 0 bases, with 21 bases between. The CDR3 sequence is 18 residues long. Germline V lookup: CDR1 MDHEN, CDR2 SYDVKM. For the CDR3, the DNA is TGTGCCAGCAGCCATGGGGGGGTCCCACGAAGCTCTGGAAACACCATATATTTT. Residues: CASSHGGVPRSSGNTIYF. Full variable domain (missing parts from reference TRBV28 and TRBJ1-3): DVKVTQSSRYLVKRTGEKVFLECVQDMDHENMFWYRQDPGLGLRLIYFSYDVKMKEKGDIPEGYSVSREKKERFSLILESASTNQTSMYLCASSHGGVPRSSGNTIYFGEGSWLTVV.

The chain couples TRBV9 to TRBJ2-3, with a weak D call TRBD1 (5 bases). The CDR3 is made up of 15 amino acids. V was shortened by 0 bases and J by 3 bases, with 11 bases between the two germline ends. Germline CDR1 and CDR2: SGDLS and YYNGEE. The CDR3: CASSVALGQTDTQYF. For the CDR3, the DNA is TGTGCCAGCAGCGTAGCCCTGGGGCAAACAGATACGCAGTATTTT.

CDR3 protein: CASSPQGFGQPQHF. Here the CDR3 DNA reads TGTGCCAGCAGTCCACAGGGGTTCGGCCAGCCCCAGCATTTT. The chain employs TRBV6-5 and TRBJ1-5, with 7 bases aligning to TRBD1. The trim removed 5 bases at V and 7 bases at J, leaving 8 bases unmatched. The CDR3 loop spans 14 amino acids. CDR1 and CDR2 from the germline V gene are MNHEY and SVGAGI.

This clone occurred once. This chain links TRBV10-1 with TRBJ2-5; 11 positions agree with TRBD2. The V gene end was trimmed by 6 bases and the J gene end by 2 bases; junction bases not matched to a gene: 8. CDR1 and CDR2 from the germline V gene are WNHNN and SYGVQD (reference sequence). The CDR3 loop spans 16 amino acids. CDR3 sequence reads: CASRERLAGKQETQYF. The CDR3, as DNA: TGCGCCAGCAGGGAAAGACTAGCGGGGAAACAAGAGACCCAGTACTTC.